This entry describes one TCR beta chain. This entry is derived from a study of blood T cell repertoires in COVID-19. Study at large: In each case, the material was cDNA or gDNA derived from T cells, B-cell-depleted T cells, or PBMCs.

As processed by the authors: Quantification of nucleated cells was approximated via reference gene primer amplification. Profiled with immunoSEQ multiplex PCR; TCRdb holds only in-frame clones, not every one. V and J calls and clone size come straight from that table; D and trimming were deduced from the DNA. The table lists around 72,000 clones, 75% to 95% of them singletons. From germline, CDR1 is MDHEN and CDR2 SYDVKM. Trimming at V came to 2 bases and at J to 6 bases, leaving 5 bases not matched to a gene. This CDR3 comprises 14 residues. The chain is built from TRBV28 and TRBJ1-1; 8 bases align to TRBD1. The sequencing input was peripheral blood. The sequence came from a human donor with active COVID-19. The donor label of this sample is uncertain. CDR3 in DNA: TGTGCCAGCAGTTTAAACAGGGGGATTTCTGAAGCTTTCTTT. Protein product: CASSLNRGISEAFF. Using reference TRBV28 and TRBJ1-1 for the parts outside the CDR3, the full variable domain is DVKVTQSSRYLVKRTGEKVFLECVQDMDHENMFWYRQDPGLGLRLIYFSYDVKMKEKGDIPEGYSVSREKKERFSLILESASTNQTSMYLCASSLNRGISEAFFGQGTRLTVV.